A single sample gave rise to the 2 T cell receptor beta chains below, sequenced in a study of blood T cell repertoires in COVID-19 (dated by TCRdb to about 2020). Libraries were constructed by the immunoSEQ multiplex PCR assay. Not all clones reach the TCRdb copy of this immuneACCESS table, which keeps in-frame sequences only. Checked studies attribute under half of the gap to unresolved V genes and leave the rest unexplained. This sample lists over 200,000 clones; around 89% were detected once. In total, the top ten clones hold approximately 4% of the sample. The sequenced sample was peripheral blood. These receptors all come from a man aged 60-69 years who had recovered from COVID-19.

This clone was counted only a few times. The chain recombines TRBV4-1 with TRBJ1-2; D possibly corresponds to TRBD1 (6 bases). This CDR3 comprises 16 residues. The V gene lost 3 bases and the J gene lost 4 bases, with 18 bases spanning the gap. The V gene's germline CDR1 is MGHRA and CDR2 YSYEKL. CDR3 region: CASSQASGQPSYGYTF. CDR3 sequence (DNA): TGCGCCAGCAGCCAGGCCTCGGGACAACCGTCCTATGGCTACACCTTC.

CDR3: CASSPTGTAYEQYF. CDR3 bases: TGTGCCAGCAGCCCGACCGGGACAGCCTACGAGCAGTACTTC. The chain links TRBV6-4 to TRBJ2-7; TRBD1 matches at 7 bases. The CDR3 length is 14 residues. CDR1 MRHNA and CDR2 SNTAGT come from the germline V gene. V was clipped by 6 bases and J by 2 bases; unmatched bases: 7.